This paragraph reports one T cell receptor (beta chain). What it binds is not known. The entry originates in a study of blood T cells in healthy people across ages. Germline V gene sequence: CDR1 KGHSH, CDR2 LQKENI. The germline V and J ends were trimmed by 6 bases and 3 bases, with 23 bases remaining between them. The CDR3 is 17 amino acids. The study's findings and limits: Diversity was higher, and naive CD4+ cells more numerous, in long-lived donors than in aged donors.

Using a J-beta primer mix together with a sample-barcoded 5' primer, a second PCR was run for roughly 6 to 11 cycles. TCRdb recomputed calls from the 5' RACE reads with MiXCR, one row per CDR3 protein. The table lists about 640,000 distinct CDR3 sequences, 58% of them singletons, with about two fifths in the top ten. The sequencing sample was made of blood. The receptor was isolated from a man aged 55 to 70 in good health. The chain employs TRBV18 and TRBJ1-1; D unresolved. The CDR3 protein is CASSDYGEVRADTEAFF. The CDR3 region has the DNA TGTGCCAGCTCCGACTATGGAGAGGTTAGGGCGGACACTGAAGCTTTCTTT.